The 14 T cell receptor beta chains listed next were all sequenced from one sample in a study of T-cell memory formation after mild COVID-19. In TCRdb, the 5' RACE reads were re-called with MiXCR into one record per CDR3 protein. Among 150,000 to 200,000 distinct CDR3 sequences listed, roughly 10% were seen once. The sequenced material came from PBMCs or a T cell subset sorted from them (not recorded which). The source is a man in his late teens or twenties who had mild COVID-19 (a few samples of this study predate the infection). Cell type and time point are not known.

This rearrangement joins TRBV29-1 to TRBJ1-1, with a possible D match to TRBD1 (5 bases). Trimming removed 6 bases from V and 0 bases from J, with 17 bases in between. Germline V CDR1 and CDR2: SQVTM, ANQGSEA. This CDR3 is 15 amino acids long. The CDR3 sequence: CSVSAGWGMNTEAFF. The CDR3 bases are TGCAGCGTAAGCGCTGGGTGGGGGATGAACACTGAAGCTTTCTTT.

The table lists this clonotype with a few counts. The rearrangement uses TRBV6-5 and TRBJ2-3; D ambiguous. Germline-derived CDR1 and CDR2 are MNHEY and SVGAGI. V gave up 8 bases and J gave up 1 base, with 13 bases separating them. This CDR3 is built from 14 residues. CDR3 nucleotides: TGTGCCAGCCGTATCCCGGGCCGCACAGATACGCAGTATTTT. This gives the protein CASRIPGRTDTQYF.

This clonotype was seen many times. The chain uses TRBV12-3 or TRBV12-4 and TRBJ2-2, with TRBD2 matching over 9 bases. Losses at the gene ends were 2 bases for V and 8 bases for J; bases not matched to a gene: 3. The CDR3 has 14 amino acids. The CDR3 loop reads CASSLRLAGGELFF. CDR3 nucleotide sequence: TGTGCCAGCAGTTTACGTCTAGCGGGGGGGGAGCTGTTTTTT.

This chain connects TRBV20-1 to TRBJ2-7; D might be TRBD1 or TRBD2, each matching 5 bases. The germline CDR1 and CDR2 sequences are DFQATT and SNEGSKA (reference sequence). The CDR3 extends over 14 amino acids. Trimming pared 4 bases from V and 4 bases from J, leaving 17 bases between. The CDR3 bases are TGCAGTGCTATTGGATACGGGACCCCATACGAGCAGTACTTC. This sequence encodes CSAIGYGTPYEQYF.

The gene calls are TRBV25-1 and TRBJ2-1, with 10 bases that match TRBD2. CDR1 is MGHDK and CDR2 is SYGVNS in the germline V gene. The V and J ends lost 2 bases and 3 bases, in that order; junction bases with no gene match: 4. This CDR3 contains 16 residues. CDR3 protein: CASSEVSGGYYNEQFF. The CDR3 DNA reads TGTGCCAGCAGTGAAGTTAGCGGGGGGTACTACAATGAGCAGTTCTTC. The variable domain in full, with the rest retrieved from reference TRBV25-1 and TRBJ2-1, is EADIYQTPRYLVIGTGKKITLECSQTMGHDKMYWYQQDPGMELHLIHYSYGVNSTEKGDLSSESTVSRIRTEHFPLTLESARPSHTSQYLCASSEVSGGYYNEQFFGPGTRLTVL.

This clonotype has only a few counts. This chain connects TRBV9 to TRBJ2-7; the match to TRBD1 covers 9 bases. The CDR3 is 14 residues long. Trimming took 3 bases from V and 5 from J; bases not matched to a gene: 6. Germline V CDR1 and CDR2: SGDLS, YYNGEE. The CDR3 reads CASSGGQGSNEQYF. The CDR3 nucleotides are TGTGCCAGCAGCGGGGGACAGGGAAGCAACGAGCAGTACTTC.

The rearrangement uses TRBV29-1 and TRBJ2-1; D is possibly TRBD2 (5 bases). Trimming shortened V by 7 bases and J by 6 bases, and 7 bases separated the two germline ends. Germline values: CDR1 SQVTM, CDR2 ANQGSEA. The CDR3 contains 10 residues. The CDR3 bases are TGCAGCGGAGGGCTCAATGAGCAGTTCTTC. Protein: CSGGLNEQFF.

This rearrangement joins TRBV2 to TRBJ1-6, with D perhaps TRBD1 (5 bases). Trimming left V 8 bases short and J 6 bases short, with 11 bases between. The germline CDR1 and CDR2 sequences are SNHLY and FYNNEI. The CDR3 consists of 13 residues. CDR3 in amino acids: CASGAELNSPLHF. As DNA, the CDR3 is TGTGCCAGCGGGGCGGAACTTAATTCACCCCTCCACTTT.

The sample holds a few counts of this clonotype. The rearrangement links TRBV7-9 to TRBJ2-3; TRBD2 might be the D (5 bases). Germline V lookup: CDR1 SEHNR, CDR2 FQNEAQ (reference sequence). V lost 3 bases to trimming and J lost 6 bases, with 13 bases between them. This CDR3 is 14 amino acids long. The CDR3 bases are TGTGCCAGCAGCTTTGGACTCACGGGGGATACGCAGTATTTT. Amino acids: CASSFGLTGDTQYF. The full variable domain, its missing parts supplied by reference TRBV7-9 and TRBJ2-3, is DTGVSQNPRHKITKRGQNVTFRCDPISEHNRLYWYRQTLGQGPEFLTYFQNEAQLEKSRLLSDRFSAERPKGSFSTLEIQRTEQGDSAMYLCASSFGLTGDTQYFGPGTRLTVL.

The J gene is TRBJ2-5, the V gene TRBV29-1; TRBD2 agrees at 13 bases. V lost 4 bases to trimming and J lost 4 bases; unmatched junction nucleotides: 12. The CDR3 consists of 17 residues. Germline loops: CDR1 SQVTM, CDR2 ANQGSEA. CDR3 amino acids: CSVGGTSGNPNPETQYF. CDR3 DNA: TGCAGCGTTGGCGGGACTAGCGGGAACCCCAACCCAGAGACCCAGTACTTC. Supplemented by reference TRBV29-1 and TRBJ2-5, the full variable domain reads SAVISQKPSRDICQRGTSLTIQCQVDSQVTMMFWYRQQPGQSLTLIATANQGSEATYESGFVIDKFPISRPNLTFSTLTVSNMSPEDSSIYLCSVGGTSGNPNPETQYFGPGTRLLVL.

The CDR3 coding sequence is TGCGCCAGCAGCCGGACGCTTGGAGAGACCCAGTACTTC. This sequence encodes CASSRTLGETQYF. The chain is built from TRBV4-3 and TRBJ2-5; D is unresolved. Germline loops: CDR1 LGHNA, CDR2 YSLEER. The CDR3 sequence is 13 residues long. Trimming stripped 4 bases from V and 4 bases from J, with 10 bases between.

The sample holds many counts of this clonotype. The chain has TRBV7-6 and TRBJ2-2; 11 bases agree with TRBD1. This CDR3 is built from 15 residues. The junction had 6 bases not matched to a gene; V was cut back by 5 bases and J by 7 bases. CDR1 SGHVS and CDR2 FNYEAQ come from the germline V gene. DNA of the CDR3: TGTGCCAGCAGCCCGGGACAGGGGGTTCTCGGGGAGCTGTTTTTT. As protein: CASSPGQGVLGELFF.

This clonotype appeared many times. The rearrangement links TRBV5-6 to TRBJ2-7, with D hard to call. Germline values: CDR1 SGHDT, CDR2 YYEEEE. The CDR3 length is 11 residues. V lost 3 bases and J lost 6, with 7 bases in between. The CDR3 DNA reads as TGTGCCAGCAGCTCCGGTAGCGAGCAGTACGTC. It yields the protein CASSSGSEQYV.

The chain carries TRBV5-1 and TRBJ2-3; tentatively, D is TRBD2 (6 bases). Germline V gene data show CDR1 as SGHRS and CDR2 as YFSETQ. This CDR3 has 15 amino acids. Trimming removed 4 bases from V and 1 base from J, with 13 bases in between. The CDR3 sequence is CASSPRLDGTDTQYF. CDR3 DNA sequence: TGCGCCAGCAGCCCCAGACTAGACGGCACAGATACGCAGTATTTT.